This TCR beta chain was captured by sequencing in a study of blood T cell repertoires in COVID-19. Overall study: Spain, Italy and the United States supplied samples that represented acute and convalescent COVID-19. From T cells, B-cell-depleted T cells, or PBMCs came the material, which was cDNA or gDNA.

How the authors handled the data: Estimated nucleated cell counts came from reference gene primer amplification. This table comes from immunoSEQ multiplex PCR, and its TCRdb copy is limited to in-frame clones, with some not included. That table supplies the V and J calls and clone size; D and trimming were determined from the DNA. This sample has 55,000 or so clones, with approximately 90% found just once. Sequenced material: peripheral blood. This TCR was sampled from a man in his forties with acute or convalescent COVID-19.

CDR3 DNA: TGTGCCAGCAGTTCCCCGCGGGGACAGTCTGGAAACACCATATATTTT. This translates into CASSSPRGQSGNTIYF. The genes are TRBV28 and TRBJ1-3, with 7 bases aligning to TRBD1. The germline V gene has CDR1 MDHEN and CDR2 SYDVKM. This CDR3 comprises 16 residues. J gave up 1 base and V 4 bases, and 7 bases lay outside the gene matches.